The following is a T cell receptor (beta chain) sequence with its context. What it recognizes is unknown. The data originate from a study of early T cells in non-severe SARS-CoV-2 infection. Study-wide background: From unsorted whole blood, bulk RNA was sequenced, and the chains remained unpaired. General study findings and limits: Private and CD4 specificities were missed by VDJdb matching, skewed to anti-spike CD8.

With 2 bases clipped from V and 2 bases from J, the junction kept 2 bases outside the gene matches. This CDR3 is 14 amino acids long. Germline V gives CDR1 SGHNT, CDR2 YYREEE (reference sequence). Individual cDNA molecules carried attached unique molecular identifiers. TCRdb reprocessed the 5' RACE reads via MiXCR and lists one record per CDR3 protein. The sample lists about 80,000 distinct CDR3 sequences, about an eighth occurring once. The rearrangement uses TRBV5-4 and TRBJ2-3, with TRBD1 matching 7 bases. The receptor's source is an adult who was a healthcare worker with PCR-confirmed SARS-CoV-2 infection or an uninfected control (not recorded which). Sequencing input: whole blood. CDR3 sequence: CASSFGTATDTQYF. CDR3 sequence (DNA): TGTGCCAGCAGCTTCGGGACAGCCACAGATACGCAGTATTTT.